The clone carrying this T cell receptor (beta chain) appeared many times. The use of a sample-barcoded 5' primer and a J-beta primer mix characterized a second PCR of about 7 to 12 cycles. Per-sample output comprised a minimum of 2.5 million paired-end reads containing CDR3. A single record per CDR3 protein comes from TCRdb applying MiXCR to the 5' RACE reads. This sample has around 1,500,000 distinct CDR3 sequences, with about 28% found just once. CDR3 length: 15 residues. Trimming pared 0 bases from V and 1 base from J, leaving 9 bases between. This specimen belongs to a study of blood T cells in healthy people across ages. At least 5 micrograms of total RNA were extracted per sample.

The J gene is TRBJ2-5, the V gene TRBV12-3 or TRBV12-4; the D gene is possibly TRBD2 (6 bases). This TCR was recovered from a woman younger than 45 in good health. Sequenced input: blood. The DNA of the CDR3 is TGTGCCAGCAGTTTAGCGCTGGGGGGCCAAGAGACCCAGTACTTC. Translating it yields CASSLALGGQETQYF.